The T cell receptor (beta chain) under discussion was sequenced for a study of PD-L1 blockade in urothelial cancer. Study at large: When blood samples were assessed, the median T cell count was 141,255.

The germline V gene has CDR1 LNHDA and CDR2 SQIVND (reference sequence). The CDR3 totals 14 residues. V was cut by 4 bases and J by 4 bases, with 12 bases left in between. Clones were read by immunoSEQ multiplex PCR, and TCRdb kept only the in-frame ones, dropping some. The sample holds over 14,000 clones, 88% seen once. This sequence joins TRBV19 and TRBJ2-3, with D perhaps TRBD2 (6 bases). This sequence originates from a man between 65 and 85 years old with urothelial cancer. This material consisted of PBMCs, taken around atezolizumab (anti-PD-L1) treatment. CDR3 nucleotide sequence: TGTGCCAGTAGTACCCCCGGGACTTCAGATACGCAGTATTTT. Translation gives CASSTPGTSDTQYF.